These T cell receptor beta chains were read from a single sample in a study of PD-L1 blockade in urothelial cancer. Repertoires were generated with immunoSEQ multiplex PCR, while TCRdb's copy carries only in-frame clones and drops some. Seen here are around 66,000 clones, approximately 75% observed once, and the top ten hold over 1.5%. The sample consisted of PBMCs, taken around atezolizumab (anti-PD-L1) treatment. The source of these receptors is a man between 70 and 80 years old with urothelial cancer. CDR3s include the opening cysteine and the closing phenylalanine or tryptophan. A D gene is named only where the DNA matches it firmly. Expanded clones get a size class; other rows say once, few or many, or leave the size out.

>few|TRBV4-3|TRBD2|TRBJ2-3
CASSRIAGGGTDTQYF
TGCGCCAGCAGCCGCATAGCGGGAGGGGGGACAGATACGCAGTATTTT
>.|TRBV28|.|TRBJ2-1
CASKLSSYNEQFF
TGTGCCAGCAAGTTGAGCTCCTACAATGAGCAGTTCTTC
>.|TRBV18|TRBD2|TRBJ2-7
CASLGGSSYEQYF
TGTGCCAGCTTGGGCGGGAGTAGCTACGAGCAGTACTTC
>.|TRBV4-2|TRBD2|TRBJ2-7
CASSPEGTSGSEQYF
TGTGCCAGCAGCCCAGAGGGGACTAGCGGGAGCGAGCAGTACTTC
>.|TRBV19|TRBD1|TRBJ2-1
CASSIGQGDEQFF
TGTGCCAGTAGTATAGGACAGGGCGATGAGCAGTTCTTC
>.|TRBV4-3|.|TRBJ2-7
CASSQDLETVTYEQYF
TGCGCCAGCAGCCAAGATCTTGAGACAGTCACCTACGAGCAGTACTTC
>.|TRBV19|TRBD2|TRBJ2-5
CASSIGLAGDSETQYF
TGTGCCAGTAGCATAGGTCTAGCGGGAGATTCAGAGACCCAGTACTTC
>once|TRBV7-2|.|TRBJ2-3
CASSLGQGDTQYF
TGTGCCAGCAGCTTAGGGCAGGGAGATACGCAGTATTTT
>.|TRBV4-3|TRBD2|TRBJ2-7
CASSQGPAGGPKSYEQYF
TGCGCCAGCAGCCAAGGTCCAGCGGGAGGGCCGAAATCCTACGAGCAGTACTTC
>.|TRBV6-1|TRBD1|TRBJ2-7
CASNRGQYEQYF
TGTGCCAGCAACAGGGGACAGTACGAGCAGTACTTC
>.|TRBV10-3|TRBD2|TRBJ2-7
CATTSSGSLYEQYF
TGTGCCACCACTAGTAGCGGGAGTTTGTACGAGCAGTACTTC
>.|TRBV19|.|TRBJ2-1
CASSIDLGGEQFF
TGTGCCAGTAGTATAGATCTCGGGGGTGAGCAGTTCTTC
>.|TRBV6-5|TRBD2|TRBJ2-1
CASSSPPGGANEQFF
TGTGCCAGCAGTTCCCCTCCGGGAGGGGCCAATGAGCAGTTCTTC
>.|TRBV5-4|TRBD2|TRBJ2-3
CASSLGGTSGRATDTQYF
TGTGCCAGCAGCTTGGGCGGGACTAGCGGGAGGGCCACAGATACGCAGTATTTT
>once|TRBV5-5|.|TRBJ2-1
CASSLEGADSVYNEQFF
TGTGCCAGCAGCTTGGAGGGAGCGGACTCTGTCTACAATGAGCAGTTCTTC
>once|TRBV18|.|TRBJ2-7
CASSGLASYEQYF
TGTGCCAGCTCAGGACTCGCGTCCTACGAGCAGTACTTC
>.|TRBV11-2|.|TRBJ2-1
CASSLEGGRERRLNEQFF
TGTGCCAGCAGCTTAGAAGGGGGGCGGGAGAGGAGATTGAATGAGCAGTTCTTC
>.|TRBV11-2|TRBD2|TRBJ2-1
CASSLGSSGSGHEQFF
TGTGCCAGCAGCTTAGGGTCCAGCGGGAGCGGGCATGAGCAGTTCTTC
>.|TRBV5-5|TRBD1|TRBJ1-5
CASSIPGTGSNQPQHF
TGTGCCAGCAGCATTCCCGGGACAGGGAGCAATCAGCCCCAGCATTTT
>.|TRBV29-1|.|TRBJ2-7
CSVFGIGGSQPSYEQYF
TGCAGCGTTTTCGGGATAGGAGGGTCCCAACCCTCCTACGAGCAGTACTTC
>.|TRBV27|TRBD2|TRBJ2-1
CASSLRAGREWRQFF
TGTGCCAGCAGTTTGCGAGCGGGAAGAGAGTGGCGGCAGTTCTTC
>.|TRBV15|.|TRBJ2-1
CATSFDGGLYNEQFF
TGTGCCACCAGCTTCGACGGGGGTCTTTACAATGAGCAGTTCTTC
>.|TRBV28|.|TRBJ1-2
CASSSPPEDYGYTF
TGTGCCAGCAGTTCCCCCCCGGAGGACTATGGCTACACCTTC
>.|TRBV27|TRBD2|TRBJ2-1
CASSLLVRGAQSNEQFF
TGTGCCAGCAGTTTATTGGTGCGGGGGGCTCAGAGCAATGAGCAGTTCTTC
>.|TRBV28|TRBD2|TRBJ2-6
CASSPSGGFPSGANVLTF
TGTGCCAGCAGCCCGTCCGGGGGGTTTCCCTCTGGGGCCAACGTCCTGACTTTC
>few|TRBV6-5|TRBD1|TRBJ1-3
CASSRQGAAGNTIYF
TGTGCCAGCAGTCGACAGGGAGCGGCTGGAAACACCATATATTTT
>.|TRBV6-1|TRBD2|TRBJ2-3
CASSEAGSSGIVVTTDTQYF
TGTGCCAGCAGTGAAGCGGGGTCTAGCGGGATAGTAGTCACCACAGATACGCAGTATTTT
>few|TRBV6-1|.|TRBJ2-7
CASSSRGNGEQYF
TGTGCCAGCAGTTCTAGGGGAAACGGCGAGCAGTACTTC
>.|TRBV19|TRBD1|TRBJ1-4
CASRGREEKLFF
TGTGCCAGCAGGGGGCGCGAAGAAAAACTGTTTTTT
>.|TRBV5-1|.|TRBJ2-7
CASSLAPNGGEQYF
TGCGCCAGCAGCTTGGCCCCGAATGGGGGGGAGCAGTACTTC
>.|TRBV18|TRBD1|TRBJ1-5
CASSPMGQKNQPQHF
TGTGCCAGCTCACCAATGGGACAGAAGAATCAGCCCCAGCATTTT
>.|TRBV29-1|.|TRBJ1-4
CSVGGRGEKLFF
TGCAGCGTTGGGGGTCGGGGGGAAAAACTGTTTTTT
>.|TRBV7-2|TRBD2|TRBJ2-7
CASSLLSSGSAGPYEQYF
TGTGCCAGCAGCTTACTAAGTAGCGGGAGTGCGGGCCCTTACGAGCAGTACTTC
>few|TRBV28|TRBD1|TRBJ1-1
CASSSPGQVNTEAFF
TGTGCCAGCAGTTCCCCGGGACAGGTGAACACTGAAGCTTTCTTT
>.|TRBV21-1|.|TRBJ2-7
CASSKAREQGSSYEQYF
TGTGCCAGCAGCAAAGCGCGGGAGCAGGGCAGCTCCTACGAGCAGTACTTC
>once|TRBV6-5|.|TRBJ2-7
CASSYKAGQLYEQYF
TGTGCCAGCAGTTACAAGGCGGGACAGCTCTACGAGCAGTACTTC
>few|TRBV25-1|.|TRBJ2-1
CASTETRLGRNNEQFF
TGTGCCAGCACCGAAACGCGACTAGGTCGGAACAATGAGCAGTTCTTC
>.|TRBV19|.|TRBJ2-3
CASSIDPDTTDTQYF
TGTGCCAGTAGTATAGATCCGGACACCACAGATACGCAGTATTTT
>.|TRBV2|.|TRBJ2-7
CASSEVGGVGYEQYF
TGTGCCAGCAGTGAGGTCGGCGGGGTAGGCTACGAGCAGTACTTC
>.|TRBV4-3|TRBD2|TRBJ2-1
CASSQASGRNHEQFF
TGCGCCAGCAGCCAAGCTAGCGGGAGGAACCATGAGCAGTTCTTC
>.|TRBV5-1|.|TRBJ2-1
CASSPSGIGEQFF
TGCGCCAGCAGCCCCTCAGGGATAGGTGAGCAGTTCTTC
>.|TRBV5-1|TRBD1|TRBJ1-2
CASSLTGGGGYTF
TGCGCCAGCAGTTTGACAGGGGGCGGCGGCTACACCTTC